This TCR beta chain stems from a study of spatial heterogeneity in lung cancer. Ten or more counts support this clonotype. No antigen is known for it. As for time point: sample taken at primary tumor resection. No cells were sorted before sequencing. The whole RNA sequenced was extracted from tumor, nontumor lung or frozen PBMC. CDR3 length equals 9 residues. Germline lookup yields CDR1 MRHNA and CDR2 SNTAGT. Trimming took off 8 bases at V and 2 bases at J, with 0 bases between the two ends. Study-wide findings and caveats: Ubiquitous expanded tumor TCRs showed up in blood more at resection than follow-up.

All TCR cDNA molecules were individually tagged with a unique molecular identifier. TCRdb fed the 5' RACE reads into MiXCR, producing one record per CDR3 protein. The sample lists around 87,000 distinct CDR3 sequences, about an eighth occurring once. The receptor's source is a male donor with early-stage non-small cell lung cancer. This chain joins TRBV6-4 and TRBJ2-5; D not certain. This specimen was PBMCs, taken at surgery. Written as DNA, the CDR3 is TGTGCCAGCCAAGAGACCCAGTACTTC. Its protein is CASQETQYF.